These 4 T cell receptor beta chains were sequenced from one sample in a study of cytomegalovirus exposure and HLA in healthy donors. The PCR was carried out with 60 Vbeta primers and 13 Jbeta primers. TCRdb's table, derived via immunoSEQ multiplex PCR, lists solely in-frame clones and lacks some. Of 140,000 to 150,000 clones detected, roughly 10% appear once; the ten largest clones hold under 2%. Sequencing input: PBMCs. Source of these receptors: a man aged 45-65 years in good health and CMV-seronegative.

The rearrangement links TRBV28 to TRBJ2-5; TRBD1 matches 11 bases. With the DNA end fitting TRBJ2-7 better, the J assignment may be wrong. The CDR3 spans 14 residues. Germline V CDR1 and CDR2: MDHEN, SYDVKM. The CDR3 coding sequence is TGTGCCAGCTCGACCGGGACAGGGGGCTACGAGCAGTACTTC. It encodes CASSTGTGGYEQYF.

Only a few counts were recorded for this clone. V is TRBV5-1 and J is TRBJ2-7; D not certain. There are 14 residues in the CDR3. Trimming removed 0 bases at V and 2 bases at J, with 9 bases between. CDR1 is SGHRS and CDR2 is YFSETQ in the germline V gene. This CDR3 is CASSLGYGTYEQYF. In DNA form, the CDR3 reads TGCGCCAGCAGCTTGGGATACGGTACCTACGAGCAGTACTTC.

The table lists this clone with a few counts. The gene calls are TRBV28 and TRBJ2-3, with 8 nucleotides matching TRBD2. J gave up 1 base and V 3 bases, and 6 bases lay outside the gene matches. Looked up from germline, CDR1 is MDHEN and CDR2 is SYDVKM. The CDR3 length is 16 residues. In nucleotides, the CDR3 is TGTGCCAGCAGTTTCCGGGAGGGCCGGGGCACAGATACGCAGTATTTT. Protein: CASSFREGRGTDTQYF.

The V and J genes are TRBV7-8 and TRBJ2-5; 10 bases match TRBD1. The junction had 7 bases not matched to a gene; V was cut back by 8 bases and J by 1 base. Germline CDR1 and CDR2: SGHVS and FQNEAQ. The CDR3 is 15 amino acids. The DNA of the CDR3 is TGTGCCAGCTTCAGGACAGGGGGTATCCAAGAGACCCAGTACTTC. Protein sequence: CASFRTGGIQETQYF.